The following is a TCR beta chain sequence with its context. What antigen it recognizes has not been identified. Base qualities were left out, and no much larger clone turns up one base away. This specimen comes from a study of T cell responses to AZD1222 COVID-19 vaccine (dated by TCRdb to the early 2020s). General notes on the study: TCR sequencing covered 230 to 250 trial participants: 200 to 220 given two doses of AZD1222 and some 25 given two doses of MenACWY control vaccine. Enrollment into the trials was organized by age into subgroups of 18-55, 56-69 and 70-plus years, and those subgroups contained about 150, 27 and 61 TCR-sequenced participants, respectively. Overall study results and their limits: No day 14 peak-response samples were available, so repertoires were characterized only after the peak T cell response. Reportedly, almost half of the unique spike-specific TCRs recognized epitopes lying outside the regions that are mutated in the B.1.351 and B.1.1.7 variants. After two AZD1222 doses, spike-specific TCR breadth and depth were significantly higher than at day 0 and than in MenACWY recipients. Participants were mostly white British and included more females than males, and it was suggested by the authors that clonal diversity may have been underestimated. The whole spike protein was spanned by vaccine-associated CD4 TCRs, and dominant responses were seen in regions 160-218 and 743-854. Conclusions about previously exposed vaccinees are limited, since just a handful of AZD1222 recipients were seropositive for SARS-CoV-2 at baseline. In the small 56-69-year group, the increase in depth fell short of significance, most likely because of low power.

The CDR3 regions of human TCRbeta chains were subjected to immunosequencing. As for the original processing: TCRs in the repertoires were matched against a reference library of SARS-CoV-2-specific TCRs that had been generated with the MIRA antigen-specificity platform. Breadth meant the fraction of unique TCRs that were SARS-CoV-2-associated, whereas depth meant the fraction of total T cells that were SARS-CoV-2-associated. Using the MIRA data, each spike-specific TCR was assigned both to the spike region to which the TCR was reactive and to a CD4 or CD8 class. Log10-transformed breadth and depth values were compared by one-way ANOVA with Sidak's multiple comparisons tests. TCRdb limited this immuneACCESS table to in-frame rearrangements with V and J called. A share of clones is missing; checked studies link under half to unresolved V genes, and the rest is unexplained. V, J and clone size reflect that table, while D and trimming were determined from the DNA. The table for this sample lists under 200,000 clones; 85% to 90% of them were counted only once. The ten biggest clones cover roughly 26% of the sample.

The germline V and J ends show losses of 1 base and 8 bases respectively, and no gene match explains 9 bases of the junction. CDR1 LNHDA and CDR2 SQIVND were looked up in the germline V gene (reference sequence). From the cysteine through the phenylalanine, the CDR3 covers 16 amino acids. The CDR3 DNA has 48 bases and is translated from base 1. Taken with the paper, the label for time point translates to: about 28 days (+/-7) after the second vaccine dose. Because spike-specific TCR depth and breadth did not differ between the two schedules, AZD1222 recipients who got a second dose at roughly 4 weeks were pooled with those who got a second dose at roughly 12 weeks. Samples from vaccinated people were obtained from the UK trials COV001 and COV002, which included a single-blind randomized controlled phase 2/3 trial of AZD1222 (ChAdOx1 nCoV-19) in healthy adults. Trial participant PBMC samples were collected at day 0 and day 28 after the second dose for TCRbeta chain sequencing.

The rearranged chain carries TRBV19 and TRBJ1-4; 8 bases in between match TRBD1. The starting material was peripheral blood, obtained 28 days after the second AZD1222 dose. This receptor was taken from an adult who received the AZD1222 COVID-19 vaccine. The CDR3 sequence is CASSIGPGQAREKLFF. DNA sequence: TGTGCCAGTAGTATAGGACCGGGACAGGCCCGGGAAAAACTGTTTTTT.